The present T cell receptor (beta chain) was sequenced within a study of cytomegalovirus exposure and HLA in healthy donors. There are a few counts of this clone. Trimming cost V 4 bases and J 7 bases, with 7 bases left between them. Per germline, CDR1 SQVTM and CDR2 ANQGSEA. This CDR3 spans 10 amino acids. The primer mix had 60 Vbeta and 13 Jbeta primers. Measured with immunoSEQ multiplex PCR; TCRdb has only the in-frame clones, and not every one. In the table there are approximately 170,000 clones, over 70% of which are singletons. The rearrangement links TRBV29-1 to TRBJ1-1; D is ambiguous. The TCR comes from a boy younger than 10 in good health and CMV-seronegative. Sample: PBMCs. The CDR3 reads CSVGAFEAFF. The CDR3, as DNA: TGCAGCGTTGGAGCGTTTGAAGCTTTCTTT. Looking up the rest from reference TRBV29-1 and TRBJ1-1 gives the full variable domain: SAVISQKPSRDICQRGTSLTIQCQVDSQVTMMFWYRQQPGQSLTLIATANQGSEATYESGFVIDKFPISRPNLTFSTLTVSNMSPEDSSIYLCSVGAFEAFFGQGTRLTVV.